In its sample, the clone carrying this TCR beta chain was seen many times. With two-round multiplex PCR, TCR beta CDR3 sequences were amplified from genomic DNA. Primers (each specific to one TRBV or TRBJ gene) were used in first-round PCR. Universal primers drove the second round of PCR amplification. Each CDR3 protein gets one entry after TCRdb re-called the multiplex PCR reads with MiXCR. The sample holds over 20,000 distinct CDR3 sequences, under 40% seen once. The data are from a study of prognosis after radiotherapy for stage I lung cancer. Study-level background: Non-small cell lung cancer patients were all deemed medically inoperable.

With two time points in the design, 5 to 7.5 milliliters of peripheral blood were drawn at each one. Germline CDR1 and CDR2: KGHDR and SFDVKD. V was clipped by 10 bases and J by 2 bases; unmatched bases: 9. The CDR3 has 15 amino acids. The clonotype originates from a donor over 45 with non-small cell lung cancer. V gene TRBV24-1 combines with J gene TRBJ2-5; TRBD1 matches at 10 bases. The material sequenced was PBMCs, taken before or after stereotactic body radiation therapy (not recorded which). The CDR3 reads CATGGDRGFQETQYF. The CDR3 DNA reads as TGTGCCACTGGGGGGGACAGGGGATTTCAAGAGACCCAGTACTTC.